Each of the 29 T cell receptor beta chains below was sequenced from the same sample in a study of cytotoxic CD8 clonotypes in ibrutinib-treated CLL. Assay used: immunoSEQ multiplex PCR; TCRdb lists only in-frame clones, some missing. The sample lists 45,000 or so clones, roughly three quarters occurring once. This sample comprised PBMCs, obtained after 12 months of ibrutinib treatment. The origin of the receptors is a human donor with chronic lymphocytic leukemia.

This clone was picked up one time. J is TRBJ2-6 and V is TRBV19; D possibly uses TRBD1 or TRBD2 (5 bases each). The CDR3 consists of 18 residues. CDR1 is LNHDA and CDR2 is SQIVND in the germline V gene (reference sequence). The V end lost 2 bases, the J end lost 3 bases, and 17 bases lay between the germline ends. For the CDR3, the DNA is TGTGCCAGTAGTATAAGCGTCTCCCGGGGCTTTGGGGCCAACGTCCTGACTTTC. Its translation: CASSISVSRGFGANVLTF.

This clone was found once. The junction does not match germline at one end; this may be a read error. The CDR3 loop is CASSTPVHSGNTIYF. The CDR3 DNA reads as TGTGCCAGCTCAACACCCGTTCACTCTGGAAACACCATATATTTT. This chain uses TRBV18 with TRBJ1-3; no clear D gene. This CDR3 contains 15 residues. Germline CDR1 reads KGHSH; CDR2 reads LQKENI. Supplemented by reference TRBV18 and TRBJ1-3, the full variable domain reads NAGVMQNPRHLVRRRGQEARLRCSPMKGHSHVYWYRQLPEEGLKFMVYLQKENIIDESGMPKERFSAEFPKEGPSILRIQQVVRGDSAAYFCASSTPVHSGNTIYFGEGSWLTVV.

This clone was counted between two and nine times. V is TRBV6-5 and J is TRBJ2-7; the D gene is possibly TRBD2 (6 bases). Trimming shortened V by 2 bases and J by 2 bases, and 13 bases separated the two germline ends. Germline V gene data show CDR1 as MNHEY and CDR2 as SVGAGI. The CDR3 spans 15 residues. CDR3 coding DNA: TGTGCCAGCAGTTACGGGGGGACTGGAACCTACGAGCAGTACTTC. This translates into CASSYGGTGTYEQYF.

This chain joins TRBV29-1 and TRBJ2-5; D is ambiguous. V dropped 5 bases and J dropped 5 bases, with 9 bases sitting between them. This CDR3 comprises 11 residues. Looked up from germline, CDR1 is SQVTM and CDR2 is ANQGSEA. The CDR3 DNA follows: TGCAGCGTTCGACCCCCGGAGACCCAGTACTTC. Its translation: CSVRPPETQYF.

This chain links TRBV2 with TRBJ2-3, with 10 bases fitting TRBD2. Germline loops: CDR1 SNHLY, CDR2 FYNNEI. The length of the CDR3 is 17 residues. Trimming cost V 6 bases and J 2 bases; bases outside gene matches: 11. The CDR3 spells CASSSPLLAGYTDTQYF. DNA of the CDR3: TGTGCCAGCAGCTCCCCGCTACTAGCGGGATACACAGATACGCAGTATTTT.

V is TRBV7-2 and J is TRBJ2-2; 14 nucleotides line up with TRBD2. The CDR3 has 17 residues. Losses at the gene ends were 1 base for V and 7 bases for J; bases not matched to a gene: 5. Looked up from germline, CDR1 is SGHTA and CDR2 is FQGNSA. The DNA of the CDR3 is TGTGCCAGCAGCTTAGGACTAGCGGGAGGGGGAGGCGGGGAGCTGTTTTTT. The encoded protein is CASSLGLAGGGGGELFF.

The gene calls are TRBV5-4 and TRBJ1-1; D gene uncertain. The V end was cut by 2 bases, the J end by 1 base, with 18 bases between. Germline V gene lookup returns CDR1 SGHNT and CDR2 YYREEE (reference sequence). The CDR3 totals 17 residues. CDR3 sequence (DNA): TGTGCCAGCAGCTTCGCGGGAGCGAGGGCCTCGAACACTGAAGCTTTCTTT. This codes for CASSFAGARASNTEAFF.

The chain links TRBV18 to TRBJ1-1, with unresolved D. Germline V gene lookup returns CDR1 KGHSH and CDR2 LQKENI. This CDR3 spans 16 amino acids. The V end was cut by 4 bases, the J end by 4 bases, with 19 bases between. In nucleotides, the CDR3 is TGTGCCAGCTCACTGGATATGCATGGAAGCGGCACTGAAGCTTTCTTT. Protein product: CASSLDMHGSGTEAFF.

This chain joins TRBV15 and TRBJ2-7, with 7 bases lining up with TRBD1. Germline CDR1 reads LNHNV; CDR2 reads YYDKDF (reference sequence). This CDR3 is 16 amino acids long. V was clipped by 1 base and J by 1 base; unmatched bases: 7. In DNA, the CDR3 is TGTGCCACCAGCAGAGGGAAGGAGACAGGGTCCTACGAGCAGTACTTC. It specifies CATSRGKETGSYEQYF.

J is TRBJ2-5 and V is TRBV4-1; D remains unclear. CDR1 and CDR2 from the germline V gene are MGHRA and YSYEKL. Trimming removed 1 base at V and 5 bases at J, with 11 bases between. This CDR3 has 14 residues. Here the CDR3 DNA reads TGCGCCAGCAGCCAAGTTCGCGCTGGGGAGACCCAGTACTTC. Protein sequence: CASSQVRAGETQYF.

This chain uses TRBV7-3 with TRBJ2-1, with 16 bases fitting TRBD2. CDR3 size: 17 residues. Germline V gene data show CDR1 as SGHTA and CDR2 as FQGTGA. After removal of 4 bases from V and 7 bases from J, the junction contained 7 bases not matched to a gene. CDR3 loop: CASSSGTSGRAGNEQFF. In DNA, the CDR3 is TGTGCCAGCAGCTCCGGGACTAGCGGGAGGGCGGGAAATGAGCAGTTCTTC. Using reference TRBV7-3 and TRBJ2-1 for the parts outside the CDR3, the full variable domain is GAGVSQTPSNKVTEKGKYVELRCDPISGHTALYWYRQSLGQGPEFLIYFQGTGAADDSGLPNDRFFAVRPEGSVSTLKIQRTERGDSAVYLCASSSGTSGRAGNEQFFGPGTRLTVL.

In its sample, this clone was seen a few times. CDR3 nucleotides: TGTGCCAGCAGCTCCCGGGGGGGGAATGGCTACACCTTC. The encoded protein is CASSSRGGNGYTF. The chain combines TRBV27 with TRBJ1-2, with D possibly TRBD1 on 5 matching bases. Germline V lookup: CDR1 MNHEY, CDR2 SMNVEV (reference sequence). V lost 6 bases to trimming and J lost 6 bases, with 14 bases between them. The CDR3 covers 13 residues.

This clone has a handful of counts. The chain carries TRBV7-8 and TRBJ1-1; D is unclear. The CDR3 contains 12 residues. V lost 6 bases, J lost 6 bases, and 11 bases lay in between. Per the germline V gene, CDR1 is SGHVS and CDR2 is FQNEAQ. The CDR3 reads CASSLTGAEAFF. DNA of the CDR3: TGTGCCAGCAGTCTTACTGGGGCTGAAGCTTTCTTT. Full variable domain (rest looked up from reference TRBV7-8 and TRBJ1-1): GAGVSQSPRYKVAKRGQDVALRCDPISGHVSLFWYQQALGQGPEFLTYFQNEAQLDKSGLPSDRFFAERPEGSVSTLKIQRTQQEDSAVYLCASSLTGAEAFFGQGTRLTVV.

The V gene is TRBV7-2, the J gene TRBJ2-1, with 9 bases that match TRBD1. J gave up 6 bases and V 5 bases, and 8 bases lay outside the gene matches. The germline V gene encodes CDR1 SGHTA and CDR2 FQGNSA. This CDR3 has 15 residues. CDR3 in amino acids: CASSATGTGTNEQFF. CDR3 coding DNA: TGTGCCAGCAGCGCAACCGGGACAGGGACCAATGAGCAGTTCTTC.

This clone ranks as medium-sized (0.01 to 0.1%). The gene calls are TRBV11-2 and TRBJ1-2, with D unresolved. Trimming stripped 2 bases from V and 6 bases from J, with 19 bases between. CDR1 is SGHAT and CDR2 is FQNNGV in the germline V gene. The length of the CDR3 is 16 residues. This chain's CDR3 is CASSLLAGPYSDGYTF. CDR3 nucleotides: TGTGCCAGCAGCTTACTAGCAGGTCCGTACTCAGATGGCTACACCTTC.

This clone occurred once. The chain uses TRBV30 and TRBJ2-7; TRBD2 is a possible D gene (6 bases). The length of the CDR3 is 13 residues. Germline CDR1 GTSNPN, CDR2 SVGIG (reference sequence). V was trimmed by 2 bases and J by 3 bases, leaving 11 bases between them. The CDR3 nucleotides read TGTGCCTGGAGTCCCGGGAGTCGCTACGAGCAGTACTTC. Its protein product is CAWSPGSRYEQYF.

This clone was seen only a few times. V usage is TRBV5-8 and J usage is TRBJ2-7; possible D gene TRBD2, 5 bases. The V and J ends lost 6 bases and 5 bases respectively, with 15 bases between them. The CDR3 sequence is 13 residues long. From germline, CDR1 is SGHTS and CDR2 YDEGEE. The CDR3 protein is CASTQWEFHEQYF. The DNA of the CDR3 is TGTGCCAGCACCCAGTGGGAGTTCCACGAGCAGTACTTC.

This chain links TRBV19 with TRBJ2-2, with 9 nucleotides matching TRBD2. The ends lost 6 bases at V and 7 bases at J; junction bases unmatched: 9. CDR3 length equals 15 residues. Germline assignment: CDR1 LNHDA and CDR2 SQIVND (reference sequence). CDR3 DNA: TGTGCCAGTAGAAGTGGAGCGGGAGGTGTCGGGGAGCTGTTTTTT. Translated, it gives CASRSGAGGVGELFF.

In this sample, this clone turned up many times. The V call is TRBV11-2, the J call TRBJ1-2; D is unresolved. The CDR3 consists of 16 residues. Trimming pared 1 base from V and 5 bases from J, leaving 17 bases between. Germline loops: CDR1 SGHAT, CDR2 FQNNGV. This chain's CDR3 is CASSLAVSGRVYGYTF. CDR3 nucleotides: TGTGCCAGCAGCTTAGCAGTCTCCGGCCGGGTATATGGCTACACCTTC.

The chain recombines TRBV19 with TRBJ1-1; D is possibly TRBD1 (5 bases). CDR1 is LNHDA and CDR2 is SQIVND in the germline V gene (reference sequence). The V gene lost 3 bases and the J gene lost 4 bases, with 18 bases spanning the gap. This CDR3 region has 16 residues. CDR3 region: CASSIPWGGRSTEAFF. As DNA, the CDR3 is TGTGCCAGTAGTATCCCCTGGGGGGGTCGGAGCACTGAAGCTTTCTTT.

The chain carries TRBV2 and TRBJ1-1; D remains unclear. Per germline, CDR1 SNHLY and CDR2 FYNNEI. CDR3 length equals 14 residues. V was cut by 3 bases and J by 8 bases, with 16 bases left in between. CDR3 protein: CASSDRTPKVEAFF. CDR3 nucleotides: TGTGCCAGCAGTGATAGGACTCCAAAGGTGGAAGCTTTCTTT. Based on the CDR3 plus reference TRBV2 and TRBJ1-1, the full variable domain is EPEVTQTPSHQVTQMGQEVILRCVPISNHLYFYWYRQILGQKVEFLVSFYNNEISEKSEIFDDQFSVERPDGSNFTLKIRSTKLEDSAMYFCASSDRTPKVEAFFGQGTRLTVV.

The V and J genes are TRBV5-5 and TRBJ2-5, with 8 positions matching TRBD1. Germline V gene sequence: CDR1 SGHKS, CDR2 YYEKEE (reference sequence). Germline trimming cut 0 bases from V and 0 bases from J; bases unmatched to any gene: 1. The CDR3 is 15 residues long. The CDR3 nucleotides read TGTGCCAGCAGCTTGGGGGACAGGAACCAAGAGACCCAGTACTTC. It yields the protein CASSLGDRNQETQYF.

The V call is TRBV6-1, the J call TRBJ1-2, with a possible D match to TRBD1 (5 bases). The CDR3 length is 13 residues. CDR1 is MNHNS, CDR2 SASEGT, per germline. V lost 5 bases to trimming and J lost 10 bases, with 17 bases between them. Here the CDR3 reads CASSFGGKGHYTF. The DNA of the CDR3 is TGTGCCAGCAGTTTCGGGGGAAAGGGGCACTACACCTTC.

The gene calls are TRBV18 and TRBJ2-1, with 8 bases fitting TRBD2. Trimming at V came to 0 bases and at J to 16 bases, leaving 11 bases not matched to a gene. CDR3 length equals 14 residues. Germline CDR1 reads KGHSH; CDR2 reads LQKENI. The CDR3 loop reads CASSPPAASGHKFF. The CDR3, as DNA: TGTGCCAGCTCACCACCGGCGGCTAGCGGGCACAAATTCTTC.

J is TRBJ2-7 and V is TRBV27; TRBD2 matches at 11 bases. The CDR3 has 15 residues. V lost 3 bases, J lost 2 bases, and 3 bases stayed unmatched. Germline CDR1 and CDR2: MNHEY and SMNVEV (reference sequence). The CDR3 region has the DNA TGTGCCAGCAGTTTCGGGACTAGCGGCACCTACGAGCAGTACTTC. Residues: CASSFGTSGTYEQYF.

J is TRBJ2-7 and V is TRBV5-1; either TRBD1 or TRBD2 may supply D (5 bases each). Trimming left V 6 bases short and J 4 bases short, with 11 bases between. CDR3 length: 12 residues. Germline assignment: CDR1 SGHRS and CDR2 YFSETQ. CDR3 sequence reads: CASTGLEYEQYF. In DNA, the CDR3 is TGCGCCAGCACGGGGCTGGAGTACGAGCAGTACTTC.

In its sample, this clone was seen once. J is TRBJ2-5 and V is TRBV28; TRBD2 agrees at 11 bases. The germline CDR1 and CDR2 sequences are MDHEN and SYDVKM. The CDR3 is 16 residues long. V trimming: 2 bases; J trimming: 2 bases; junction bases outside the gene matches: 4. CDR3 amino acids: CASSLQGLAVQETQYF. CDR3 nucleotides: TGTGCCAGCAGTTTACAGGGACTAGCGGTACAAGAGACCCAGTACTTC. Based on the CDR3 plus reference TRBV28 and TRBJ2-5, the full variable domain is DVKVTQSSRYLVKRTGEKVFLECVQDMDHENMFWYRQDPGLGLRLIYFSYDVKMKEKGDIPEGYSVSREKKERFSLILESASTNQTSMYLCASSLQGLAVQETQYFGPGTRLLVL.

The chain employs TRBV30 and TRBJ1-2; D is unresolved. From germline, CDR1 is GTSNPN and CDR2 SVGIG (reference sequence). Trimming left V 0 bases short and J 4 bases short, with 12 bases between. CDR3 size: 14 residues. The CDR3 here is CAWSVNRLSYGYTF. The CDR3 coding sequence is TGTGCCTGGAGTGTTAACAGACTTTCCTATGGCTACACCTTC.

This chain uses TRBV1 with TRBJ1-3; TRBD1, as called in the table, went unchecked against the DNA. TRBV1 corresponds to a pseudogene. The CDR3 loop spans 17 amino acids. CDR3: CTSSQEQGNGPGNTIYF. DNA for the CDR3: TGCACCAGCAGCCAAGAACAGGGTAATGGACCTGGAAACACCATATATTTT.